The clone carrying this T cell receptor beta chain occurred a few times. The sample comes from a study of blood T cell repertoires in COVID-19. Allocation to cohorts depended on clinical history reported by the participants. Donors in Cohort 3 who had recovered were those with two negative PCRs, healthcare professional clearance, or resolution of their symptoms. The V and J ends lost 0 bases and 8 bases respectively, with 10 bases between them. This CDR3 contains 13 residues. CDR1 SGHTA and CDR2 FQGNSA come from the germline V gene. Libraries were prepared by immunoSEQ multiplex PCR; TCRdb keeps only in-frame clonotypes and omits some of them. Altogether around 220,000 clones are present, around 83% being singletons, with the ten largest covering approximately 6.6%.

What was sequenced was PBMCs or T cells enriched from blood (not recorded which). The chain combines TRBV7-2 with TRBJ1-2; a weak D match, TRBD1 (5 bases). The receptor's source is a woman between 40 and 55 years old who had recovered from COVID-19. This CDR3 is CASSLAVEGGYTF. In DNA, the CDR3 is TGTGCCAGCAGCTTAGCGGTGGAGGGGGGCTACACCTTC.